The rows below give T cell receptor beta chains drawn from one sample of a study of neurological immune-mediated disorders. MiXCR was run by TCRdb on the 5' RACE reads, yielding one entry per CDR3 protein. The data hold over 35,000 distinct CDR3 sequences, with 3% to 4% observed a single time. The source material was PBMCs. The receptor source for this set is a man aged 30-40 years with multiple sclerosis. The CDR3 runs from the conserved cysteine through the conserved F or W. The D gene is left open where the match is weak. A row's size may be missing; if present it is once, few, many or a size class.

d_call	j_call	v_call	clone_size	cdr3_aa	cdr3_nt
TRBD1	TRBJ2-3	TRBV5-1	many	CASSLADRVDTQYF	TGCGCCAGCAGCTTGGCCGACAGGGTAGATACGCAGTATTTT
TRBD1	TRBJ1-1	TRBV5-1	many	CASSVDRATAFF	TGCGCCAGCAGCGTAGACAGGGCAACGGCTTTCTTT
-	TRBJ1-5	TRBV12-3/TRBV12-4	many	CASSNSNDQPQHF	TGTGCCAGCAGTAACAGCAATGATCAGCCCCAGCATTTT
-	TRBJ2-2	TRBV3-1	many	CASSLRDPGGTGELFF	TGTGCCAGCAGCCTTCGGGACCCCGGGGGCACCGGGGAGCTGTTTTTT
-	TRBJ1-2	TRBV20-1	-	CSASPTGINYGYTF	TGCAGTGCTAGCCCCACAGGAATCAACTATGGCTACACCTTC
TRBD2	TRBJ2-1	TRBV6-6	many	CASSYRGGPAEQFF	TGTGCCAGCAGTTATCGGGGGGGGCCTGCTGAGCAGTTCTTC
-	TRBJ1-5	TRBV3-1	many	CASSQSGNNQPQHF	TGTGCCAGCAGCCAAAGTGGGAACAATCAGCCCCAGCATTTT
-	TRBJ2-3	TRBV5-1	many	CARPRDSRTDTQYF	TGCGCCAGGCCGCGGGACAGCCGCACAGATACGCAGTATTTT
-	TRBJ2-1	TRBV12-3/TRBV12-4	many	CASSLGRYNEQFF	TGTGCCAGCAGTTTAGGAAGATACAATGAGCAGTTCTTC
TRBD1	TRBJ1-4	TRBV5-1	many	CASSHQDRVNEKLFF	TGCGCCAGCAGCCATCAGGACAGGGTAAATGAAAAACTGTTTTTT
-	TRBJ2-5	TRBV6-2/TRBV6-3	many	CASRHQETQYF	TGTGCCAGCAGACACCAAGAGACCCAGTACTTC
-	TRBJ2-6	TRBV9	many	CASSAPRGSGANVLTF	TGTGCCAGCAGCGCGCCAAGGGGCTCTGGGGCCAACGTCCTGACTTTC
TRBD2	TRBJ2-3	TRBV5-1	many	CASSLVTSPDTQYF	TGCGCCAGCAGCTTGGTGACTAGCCCAGATACGCAGTATTTT
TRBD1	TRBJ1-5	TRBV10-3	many	CATRQGDQPQHF	TGTGCCACCCGACAGGGAGATCAGCCCCAGCATTTT
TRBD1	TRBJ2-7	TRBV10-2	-	CASTRDRGKEQYF	TGCGCCAGCACCCGGGACAGGGGGAAAGAGCAGTACTTC
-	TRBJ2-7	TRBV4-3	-	CASSQGLQGYEQYF	TGCGCCAGCAGCCAAGGCCTACAGGGCTACGAGCAGTACTTC
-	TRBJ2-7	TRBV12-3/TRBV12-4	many	CASSFAEIYEQYF	TGTGCCAGCAGTTTCGCGGAGATCTACGAGCAGTACTTC
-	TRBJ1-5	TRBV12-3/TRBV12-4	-	CASSFGGDNQPQHF	TGTGCCAGCAGTTTTGGGGGGGACAATCAGCCCCAGCACTTT
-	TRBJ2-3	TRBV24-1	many	CATSEEEGAGWKDTQYF	TGTGCCACCAGTGAGGAGGAGGGTGCAGGGTGGAAGGATACGCAGTATTTT
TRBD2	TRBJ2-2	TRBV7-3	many	CASSPWGLAGADTGELFF	TGTGCCAGCAGCCCCTGGGGACTAGCGGGCGCGGACACCGGGGAGCTGTTTTTT
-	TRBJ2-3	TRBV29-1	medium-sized	CSVEFLAPSTDTQYF	TGCAGCGTTGAGTTCCTAGCGCCTAGCACAGATACGCAGTATTTT
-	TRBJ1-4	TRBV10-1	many	CASSERGGLKNEKLFF	TGCGCCAGCAGTGAGAGAGGGGGACTAAAAAATGAAAAACTGTTTTTT
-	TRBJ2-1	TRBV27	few	CASSFVASSHNEQFF	TGTGCCAGCAGTTTCGTGGCTAGCTCCCACAATGAGCAGTTCTTC
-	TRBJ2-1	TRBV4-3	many	CASSRPGTGNEQFF	TGCGCCAGCAGCCGACCCGGGACGGGCAATGAGCAGTTCTTC
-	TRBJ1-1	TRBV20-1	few	CSARVSGLKDTEAFF	TGCAGTGCTAGAGTTTCGGGCTTAAAGGACACTGAAGCTTTCTTT
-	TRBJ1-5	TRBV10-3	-	CAISESPNQPQNF	TGTGCCATCAGTGAGTCACCCAATCAGCCCCAGAATTTT
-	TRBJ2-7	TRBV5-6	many	CASSPTGYEQYF	TGTGCCAGCAGCCCGACCGGCTACGAGCAGTACTTC
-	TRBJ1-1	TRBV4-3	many	CASSQESQGSPEAFF	TGCGCCAGCAGCCAGGAGTCGCAGGGTTCTCCTGAAGCTTTCTTT
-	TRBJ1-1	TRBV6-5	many	CASRPRGKAFF	TGTGCCAGCAGACCGCGGGGGAAAGCTTTCTTT
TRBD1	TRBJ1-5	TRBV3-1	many	CASSQGRQGNQPQHF	TGTGCCAGCAGCCAAGGGAGACAGGGTAATCAGCCCCAGCATTTT
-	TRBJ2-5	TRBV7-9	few	CASGRSYRIQETQYF	TGTGCCAGCGGCCGATCTTACAGGATCCAAGAGACCCAGTACTTC
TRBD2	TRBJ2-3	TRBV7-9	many	CASSPGREGSGTDTQYF	TGTGCCAGCAGCCCGGGGCGGGAGGGATCAGGCACAGATACGCAGTATTTT
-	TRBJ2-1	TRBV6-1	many	CASSERQGDYNEQFF	TGTGCCAGCAGTGAAAGGCAGGGAGACTACAATGAGCAGTTCTTC
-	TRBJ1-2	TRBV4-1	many	CASSEARTTYGYTF	TGCGCCAGCAGCGAGGCCAGGACGACCTATGGCTACACCTTC
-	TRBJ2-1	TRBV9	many	CASSVASRGGHNEQFF	TGTGCCAGCAGCGTAGCTTCGAGGGGGGGCCACAATGAGCAGTTCTTC
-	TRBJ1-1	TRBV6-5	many	CASSRQLMNTEAFF	TGTGCCAGCTCACGACAGCTAATGAACACTGAAGCTTTCTTT
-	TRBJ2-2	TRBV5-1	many	CASSIGGGGELFF	TGCGCCAGCAGTATAGGTGGCGGCGGGGAGCTGTTTTTT
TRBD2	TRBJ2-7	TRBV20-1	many	CSATTSGGSYEQYF	TGCAGTGCTACGACTAGCGGGGGTTCCTACGAGCAGTACTTC
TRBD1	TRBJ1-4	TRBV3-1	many	CASSQPDRGRTNEKLFF	TGTGCCAGCAGCCAACCGGACAGGGGGCGAACTAATGAAAAACTGTTTTTT
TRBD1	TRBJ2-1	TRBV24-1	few	CATSDSEGARSNEQFF	TGTGCCACCAGTGATTCCGAGGGGGCGAGAAGCAATGAGCAGTTCTTC